Sequencing of this T cell receptor beta chain was carried out in a study of cytomegalovirus exposure and HLA in healthy donors. The study's findings and limits: On later analysis, the bulk of CMV-associated TCR beta chains appeared to be HLA-restricted. Researchers reported in a later analysis that a missense DCLRE1C variant was tied to TCR beta V- and J-gene trimming.

Though probably carrying unrecorded immune exposures, donors were nominally healthy at sampling. As for this clone: Its specificity is not known.

13 Jbeta primers and 60 Vbeta primers were used for the PCR. Clones were sequenced by immunoSEQ multiplex PCR, and TCRdb holds only the in-frame ones, with some missing. Found here are 200,000 or so clones, around 81% of them singletons; the top ten hold around 2.1%. Trimming stripped 3 bases from V and 8 bases from J, with 16 bases between. CDR1 is MDHEN and CDR2 is SYDVKM in the germline V gene. The CDR3 contains 14 residues. The sequence derives from a woman aged 18-30 years in good health and CMV-seropositive. The chain links TRBV28 to TRBJ1-2; the D gene is possibly TRBD1 (6 bases). The sequenced sample consisted of PBMCs. The CDR3 sequence: CASSLHRDGGGYTF. The CDR3 nucleotides are TGTGCCAGCAGTTTGCACCGGGATGGGGGCGGCTACACCTTC.